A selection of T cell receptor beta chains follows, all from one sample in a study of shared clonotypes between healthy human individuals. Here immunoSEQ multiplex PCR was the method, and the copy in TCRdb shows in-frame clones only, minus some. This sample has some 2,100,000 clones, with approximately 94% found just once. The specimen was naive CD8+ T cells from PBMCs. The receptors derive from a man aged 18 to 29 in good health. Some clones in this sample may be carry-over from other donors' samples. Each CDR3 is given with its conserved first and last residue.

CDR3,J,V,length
CSVRHTGELFF,TRBJ2-2,TRBV29-1,11
CASSQDLGRVHTGELFF,TRBJ2-2,TRBV4-3,17
CASSIPRGWTGELFF,TRBJ2-2,TRBV19,15
CASSFSLDNEQFF,TRBJ2-1,TRBV28,13
CASSTRQGAYEQYF,TRBJ2-7,TRBV5-1,14
CASSARGTENTGELFF,TRBJ2-2,TRBV6-6,16
CASSPRSGGNEQYF,TRBJ2-7,TRBV11-3,14
CASDDINYGYTF,TRBJ1-2,TRBV6-6,12
CASSSRTGSTDTQYF,TRBJ2-3,TRBV19,15
CASSDRTTGSSYNEQFF,TRBJ2-1,TRBV7-9,17
CASSFLAGGTYEQYF,TRBJ2-7,TRBV5-1,15
CASSEGYEQYF,TRBJ2-7,TRBV9,11
CASSPDSGSSYNEQFF,TRBJ2-1,TRBV13,16
CASSDSYEQYF,TRBJ2-7,TRBV10-1,11
CASSPILGYEQYF,TRBJ2-7,TRBV27,13
CASSLLGGAGQPQHF,TRBJ1-5,TRBV7-6,15
CASGDRVTYEQYF,TRBJ2-7,TRBV6-6,13
CASSLTPGLAGENEQFF,TRBJ2-1,TRBV7-2,17
CASSFPPGVEHEKLFF,TRBJ1-4,TRBV28,16
CASSLSGGTSTDTQYF,TRBJ2-3,TRBV7-3,16
CASSPRPGLAGVLFF,TRBJ2-1,TRBV27,15
CATSRRIIGGTDTQYF,TRBJ2-3,TRBV15,16
CATEPVMNTEAFF,TRBJ1-1,TRBV10-3,13
CASTIGGAYEQYF,TRBJ2-7,TRBV13,13
CASSPVRVSTDTQYF,TRBJ2-3,TRBV7-2,15
CASSLVAGGGTDTQYF,TRBJ2-3,TRBV7-6,16
CASSSARGLMTGELFF,TRBJ2-2,TRBV7-9,16
CATSRGQGELYEQYF,TRBJ2-7,TRBV15,15
CASSYTALDRSWGYTF,TRBJ1-2,TRBV6-5,16
CASSPQHPGLAGIAKNIQYF,TRBJ2-4,TRBV6-9,20
CASSERAGRELFF,TRBJ2-2,TRBV2,13
CASSSKGGSSYNEQFF,TRBJ2-1,TRBV7-9,16
CASSPSGTGGAYYGYTF,TRBJ1-2,TRBV9,17
CASSIQGASYNEQFF,TRBJ2-1,TRBV19,15
CASSEGRQETQYF,TRBJ2-5,TRBV10-1,13
CASSYSISTDTQYF,TRBJ2-3,TRBV6-5,14
CASSHRDRARDTQYF,TRBJ2-3,TRBV19,15
CASSSTWDQETQYF,TRBJ2-5,TRBV11-2,14
CASSLNPGSATGELFF,TRBJ2-2,TRBV7-3,16
CASRSDYSSYEQYF,TRBJ2-7,TRBV7-9,14
CAWSVTPLWGRTGELFF,TRBJ2-2,TRBV30,17
CASSPMGHLNTEAFF,TRBJ1-1,TRBV5-4,15
CASSRTSGLTDTQYF,TRBJ2-3,TRBV7-2,15
CASSQTPGPRKGDTQYF,TRBJ2-3,TRBV4-3,17
CASSLAKGLGRNEQFF,TRBJ2-1,TRBV5-6,16
CASSPAPVLAGGGEQYF,TRBJ2-7,TRBV7-8,17
CASGLAGSRSGETQYF,TRBJ2-5,TRBV12-5,16
CASSWNWIGEQYF,TRBJ2-7,TRBV6-4,13
CASSEARGGAYGYTF,TRBJ1-2,TRBV6-1,15
CASSQDPRSTDTQYF,TRBJ2-3,TRBV4-3,15
CASSTGGYNEKLFF,TRBJ1-4,TRBV19,14
CASSFGRDGYEQYF,TRBJ2-7,TRBV7-9,14
CASMRLGSTKSGNTIYF,TRBJ1-3,TRBV2,17